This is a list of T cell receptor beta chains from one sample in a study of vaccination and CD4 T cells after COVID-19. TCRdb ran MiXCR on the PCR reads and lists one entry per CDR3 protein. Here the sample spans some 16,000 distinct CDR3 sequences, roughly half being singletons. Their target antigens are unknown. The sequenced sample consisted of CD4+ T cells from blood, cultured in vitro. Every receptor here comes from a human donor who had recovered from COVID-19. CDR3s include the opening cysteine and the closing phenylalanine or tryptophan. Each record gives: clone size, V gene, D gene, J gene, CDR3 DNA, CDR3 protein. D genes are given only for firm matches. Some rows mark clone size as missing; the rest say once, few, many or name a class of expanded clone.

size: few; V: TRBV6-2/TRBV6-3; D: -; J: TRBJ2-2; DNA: TGTGCCAGCAGGCCCTCGTGGGAAACCGGGGAGCTGTTTTTT; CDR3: CASRPSWETGELFF
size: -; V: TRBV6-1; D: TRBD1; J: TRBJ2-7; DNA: TGTGCCAGCAGTCGGGACAGGGGGAATCACGAGCAGTACTTC; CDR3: CASSRDRGNHEQYF
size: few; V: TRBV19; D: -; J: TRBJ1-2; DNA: TGTGCCAGTAGTATAACAGGGTTTTCTAACTATGGCTACACCTTC; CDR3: CASSITGFSNYGYTF
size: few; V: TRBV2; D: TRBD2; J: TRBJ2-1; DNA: TGTGCCAGCAGACCACTAGCGGGAGGATTAAGGAATGAGCAGTTCTTC; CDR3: CASRPLAGGLRNEQFF
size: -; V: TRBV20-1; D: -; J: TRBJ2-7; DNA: TGCAGTGCTAGCGAAGCGCTAAGGTACGAGCAGTACTTC; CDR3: CSASEALRYEQYF
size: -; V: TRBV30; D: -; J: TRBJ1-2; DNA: TGTGCCTGGAGCCCTCGGGAGCACTATGGCTACACCTTC; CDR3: CAWSPREHYGYTF
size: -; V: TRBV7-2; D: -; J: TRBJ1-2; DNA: TGTGCCAGCAGCTTATTCGGAAACAGGGTTGGCTACACCTTC; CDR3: CASSLFGNRVGYTF
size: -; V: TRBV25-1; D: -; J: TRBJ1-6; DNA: TGTGCCAGCAGTGACGGTTATTCACCCCTCCACTTT; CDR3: CASSDGYSPLHF
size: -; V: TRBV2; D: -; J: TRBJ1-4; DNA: TGTGCCAGCAGTCTGGACCGCCTTAATGAAAAACTGTTTTTT; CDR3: CASSLDRLNEKLFF
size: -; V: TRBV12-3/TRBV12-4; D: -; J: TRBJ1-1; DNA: TGTGCCAGCAGCCTCAAGAACACTGAAGCTTTCTTT; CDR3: CASSLKNTEAFF
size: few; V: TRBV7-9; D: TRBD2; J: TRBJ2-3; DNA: TGTGCCAGCAGCTTTACTAGCGGGGGCACAGATACGCAGTATTTT; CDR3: CASSFTSGGTDTQYF
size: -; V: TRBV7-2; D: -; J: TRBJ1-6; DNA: TGTGCCAGCAGCTCCTTTCCGGGGGCGCGGAATTCACCCCTCCACTTT; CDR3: CASSSFPGARNSPLHF
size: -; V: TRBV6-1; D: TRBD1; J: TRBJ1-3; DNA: TGTGCCAGCAGTCGGGACAGGACCTCTGGAAACACCATATATTTT; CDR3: CASSRDRTSGNTIYF
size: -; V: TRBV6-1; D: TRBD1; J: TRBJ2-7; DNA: TGTGCCAGCAGGTCGGGGACAGGGGTCTACGAGCAGTACTTC; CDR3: CASRSGTGVYEQYF
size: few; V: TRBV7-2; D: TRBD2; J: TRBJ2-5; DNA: TGTGCCAGCAGCCCGGGGTGGGGAGGGCAAGAGACCCAGTACTTC; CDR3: CASSPGWGGQETQYF
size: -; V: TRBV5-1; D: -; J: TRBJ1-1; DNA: TGCGCCAGCAGCTTGGCCGGGGGCAGGAGCACTGAAGCTTTCTTT; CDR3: CASSLAGGRSTEAFF
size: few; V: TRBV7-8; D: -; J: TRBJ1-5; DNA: TGTGCCAGCAGCGGAGCGGGACCCGGCGTAAATCAGCCCCAGCATTTT; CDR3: CASSGAGPGVNQPQHF
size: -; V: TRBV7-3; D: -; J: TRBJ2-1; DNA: TGTGCCAGCAGCTTATCGAGAGACAATGAGCAGTTCTTC; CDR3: CASSLSRDNEQFF
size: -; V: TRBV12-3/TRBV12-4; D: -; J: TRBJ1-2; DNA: TGTGCCAGCAGTTCCCGCGGACGGGCCGCCTGGGATGGCTACACCTTC; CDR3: CASSSRGRAAWDGYTF
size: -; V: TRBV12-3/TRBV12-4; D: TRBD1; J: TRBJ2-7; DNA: TGTGCCAGCACCGAGACAGGGGGGCCCTACGAGCAGTACTTC; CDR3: CASTETGGPYEQYF
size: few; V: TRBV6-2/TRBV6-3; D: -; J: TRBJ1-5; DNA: TGTGCCAGCAGCCGGAGAAGCAATCAGCCCCAGCATTTT; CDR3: CASSRRSNQPQHF
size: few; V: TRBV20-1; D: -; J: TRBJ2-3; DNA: TGCAGTGCTAGAGTGCGGGGGCGCACAGATACGCAGTATTTT; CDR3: CSARVRGRTDTQYF
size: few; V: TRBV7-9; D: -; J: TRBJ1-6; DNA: TGTGCCAGCAGTTTGAATTCACCCCTCCACTTT; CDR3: CASSLNSPLHF
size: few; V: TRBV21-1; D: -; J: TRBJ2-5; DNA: TGTGCCAGCAAGTTCGTCGCCCGGGGAGGAGAAGAGACCCAGTACTTC; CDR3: CASKFVARGGEETQYF
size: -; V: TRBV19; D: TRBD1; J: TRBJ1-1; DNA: TGTGCCAGTAGCGGACAGGGTGGAACCACTGAAGCTTTCTTT; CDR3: CASSGQGGTTEAFF
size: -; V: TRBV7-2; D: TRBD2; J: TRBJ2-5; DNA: TGTGCCAGCAGCCTGCGGACTAGCGAGACCCAGTACTTC; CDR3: CASSLRTSETQYF
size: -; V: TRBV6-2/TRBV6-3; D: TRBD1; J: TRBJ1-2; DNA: TGTGCCAGCAGCCAGGGCAGGGGGCGCTCGTATGGCTACACCTTC; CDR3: CASSQGRGRSYGYTF
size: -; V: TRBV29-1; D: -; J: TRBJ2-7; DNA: TGCAGCGTCCGGGACCTAACGTACGAGCAGTACTTC; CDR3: CSVRDLTYEQYF
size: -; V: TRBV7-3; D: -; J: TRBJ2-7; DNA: TGTGCCAGCAGCTTAACCGGGAGCTCCTACGAGCAGTACTTC; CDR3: CASSLTGSSYEQYF
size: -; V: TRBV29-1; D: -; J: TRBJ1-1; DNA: TGCAGCGTCAGGCTGGGAGAAAACACTGAAGCTTTCTTT; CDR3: CSVRLGENTEAFF
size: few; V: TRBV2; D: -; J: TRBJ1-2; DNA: TGTGCCAGGGGGGGGGTAATGACAGGAGGGGGTAATTATGGCTACACCTTC; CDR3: CARGGVMTGGGNYGYTF
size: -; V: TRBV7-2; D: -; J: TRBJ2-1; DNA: TGTGCCAGCCTAAGGGCGGGTTACAATGAGCAGTTCTTC; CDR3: CASLRAGYNEQFF
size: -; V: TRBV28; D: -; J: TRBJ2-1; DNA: TGTGCCAGCAGCTCGGTAGTTGAGCAGTTCTTC; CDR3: CASSSVVEQFF
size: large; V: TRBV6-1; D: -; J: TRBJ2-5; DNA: TGTGCCAGCATTGGGGGACGAGAGACCCAGTACTTC; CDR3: CASIGGRETQYF
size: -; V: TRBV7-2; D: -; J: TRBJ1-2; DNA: TGTGCCAGTGGGGCATACTATGGCTACACCTTC; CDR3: CASGAYYGYTF
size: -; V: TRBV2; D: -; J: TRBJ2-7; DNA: TGTGCCAGCAGTGAGGTCTATATCAGACAGGACTACTACGAGCAGTACTTC; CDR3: CASSEVYIRQDYYEQYF
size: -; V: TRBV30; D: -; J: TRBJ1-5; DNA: TGTGCCTTATCCCGGGGTAGCAATCAGCCCCAGCATTTT; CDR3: CALSRGSNQPQHF
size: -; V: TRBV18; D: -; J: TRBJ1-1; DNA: TGTGCCAGCTTACAGACAGAGAACACTGAAGCTTTCTTT; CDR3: CASLQTENTEAFF
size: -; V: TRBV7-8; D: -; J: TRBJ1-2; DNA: TGTGCCAGCAGCTTAGGACAGGATAGAAGCTACACCTTC; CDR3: CASSLGQDRSYTF
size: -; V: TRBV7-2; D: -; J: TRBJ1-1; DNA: TGTGCCAGCAGCTTAGTTGCGGGGATGAACACTGAAGCTTTCTTT; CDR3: CASSLVAGMNTEAFF
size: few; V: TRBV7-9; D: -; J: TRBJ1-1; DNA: TGTGCCAGCAGCCGGGGATGGGCGGACACTGAAGCTTTCTTT; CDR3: CASSRGWADTEAFF
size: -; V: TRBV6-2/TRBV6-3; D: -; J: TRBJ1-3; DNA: TGTGCCAGCAGCCGGGACTCTGGAAACACCATATATTTT; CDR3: CASSRDSGNTIYF
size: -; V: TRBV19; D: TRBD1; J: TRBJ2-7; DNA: TGTGCCAGTAGAAAAGTCGCCGGGACAGGGACAACCTACGAGCAGTACTTC; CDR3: CASRKVAGTGTTYEQYF
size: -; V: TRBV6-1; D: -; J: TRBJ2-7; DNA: TGTGCCAGCACCACGAGGGGGTACTACGAGCAGTACTTC; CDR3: CASTTRGYYEQYF
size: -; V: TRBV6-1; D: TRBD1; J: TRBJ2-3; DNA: TGTGCCAGCAGAAGGACAGGGAGGACACGAAGCACAGATACGCAGTATTTT; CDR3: CASRRTGRTRSTDTQYF
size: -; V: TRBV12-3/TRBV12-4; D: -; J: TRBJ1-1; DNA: TGTGCCAGCAGTGGCCGGAGGAACACTGAAGCTTTCTTT; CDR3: CASSGRRNTEAFF
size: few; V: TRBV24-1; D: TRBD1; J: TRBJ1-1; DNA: TGTGCCACCATCCCGGGACAGCAAGCTTTCTTT; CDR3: CATIPGQQAFF
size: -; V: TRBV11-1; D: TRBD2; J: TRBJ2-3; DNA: TGTGCCAGCAGCTTAGGGACTAGCGTTTCAGATACGCAGTATTTT; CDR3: CASSLGTSVSDTQYF
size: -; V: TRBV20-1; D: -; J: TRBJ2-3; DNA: TGCAGTGCTAGAGAAGGAGCCACAGATACGCAGTATTTT; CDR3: CSAREGATDTQYF
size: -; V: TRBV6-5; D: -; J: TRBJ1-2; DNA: TGTGCCAGCAGTTACTTGCTCAGGGAGGGGTATGGCTACACCTTC; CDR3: CASSYLLREGYGYTF
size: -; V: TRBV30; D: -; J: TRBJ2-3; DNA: TGTGCCTGGAGTCTTAGGGACTCCACAGATACGCAGTATTTT; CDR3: CAWSLRDSTDTQYF